The 28 T cell receptor beta chains listed next were all sequenced from one sample in a study of T-cell memory formation after mild COVID-19. TCRdb re-derived calls from the 5' RACE reads in MiXCR, one entry per CDR3 protein. The data show about 360,000 distinct CDR3 sequences, with around 15% seen just once and around a fifth held by the top ten. The sequencing input was PBMCs or a T cell subset sorted from them (not recorded which). The receptors derive from a man aged 18-30 years who had mild COVID-19 (a few samples of this study predate the infection). Cell type and time point are not known.

This clonotype has only a few counts. The CDR3 bases are TGTGCCATCAGTTCCGGAGTGATTTACTATGGCTACACCTTC. It is translated as CAISSGVIYYGYTF. The chain joins TRBV10-3 to TRBJ1-2; D gene uncertain. V was shortened by 5 bases and J by 3 bases, with 13 bases between the two germline ends. Germline CDR1 ENHRY, CDR2 SYGVKD. The CDR3 totals 14 residues.

The chain carries TRBV6-5 and TRBJ1-1; perhaps TRBD1 as D (6 bases). Germline V gives CDR1 MNHEY, CDR2 SVGAGI. The CDR3 spans 14 residues. The V end was cut by 0 bases, the J end by 5 bases, with 10 bases between. DNA of the CDR3: TGTGCCAGCAGTTACTCTCAGGGGTGGACTGAAGCTTTCTTT. Protein: CASSYSQGWTEAFF.

The chain carries TRBV6-2 or TRBV6-3 and TRBJ2-3; 8 bases align to TRBD1. V was pared by 5 bases and J by 0 bases, with 10 bases of the junction left unmatched. Germline V gene sequence: CDR1 MNHEY, CDR2 SVGEGT. The CDR3 totals 17 residues. The CDR3 nucleotides are TGTGCCAGCAGTCAGCCCGGGACAGGAAAAAGCACAGATACGCAGTATTTT. Translating it yields CASSQPGTGKSTDTQYF.

The genes are TRBV7-9 and TRBJ1-5; D call uncertain. The germline gives CDR1 SEHNR, CDR2 FQNEAQ (reference sequence). The CDR3 has 11 residues. The germline V and J ends were trimmed by 3 bases and 7 bases, with 4 bases remaining between them. The CDR3 DNA follows: TGTGCCAGCAGCTTTGACCAGCCCCAGCATTTT. Residues: CASSFDQPQHF.

This clonotype was recorded a few times. The chain links TRBV20-1 to TRBJ2-3; the D is unclear. This CDR3 is 13 amino acids long. The ends were cut back, 3 bases at V and 5 bases at J, with 12 bases in the middle. CDR1 is DFQATT and CDR2 is SNEGSKA in the germline V gene (reference sequence). The CDR3 protein is CSARRSPKDTQYF. CDR3 nucleotides: TGCAGTGCTAGGAGGAGCCCCAAAGATACGCAGTATTTT.

This chain joins TRBV4-1 and TRBJ1-5, with D possibly TRBD1 on 5 matching bases. Between the trimmed V and J ends, which lost 0 bases and 2 bases, there was a span of 8 bases. This CDR3 has 15 residues. Germline assignment: CDR1 MGHRA and CDR2 YSYEKL. The CDR3 here is CASSQEGRGNQPQHF. In DNA form, the CDR3 reads TGCGCCAGCAGCCAAGAGGGCAGGGGCAATCAGCCCCAGCATTTT.

This clonotype was seen repeatedly, ten times or more. This chain joins TRBV5-1 and TRBJ1-2; D remains unclear. V was clipped by 0 bases and J by 2 bases, with 8 bases between them. The CDR3 runs to 14 residues. The V gene's germline CDR1 is SGHRS and CDR2 YFSETQ. The CDR3 DNA reads TGCGCCAGCAGCTTGGTATCCGTAAACTATGGCTACACCTTC. Its protein is CASSLVSVNYGYTF.

This chain links TRBV7-9 with TRBJ1-1, with D possibly matching TRBD1 (6 bases). The germline V and J ends were trimmed by 5 bases and 5 bases, with 18 bases remaining between them. CDR1 and CDR2 (germline): SEHNR, FQNEAQ (reference sequence). This CDR3 is built from 15 residues. The CDR3 spells CASSAKQGLRTEAFF. Written as DNA, the CDR3 is TGTGCCAGCAGCGCAAAACAGGGACTTCGAACTGAAGCTTTCTTT.

The V gene is TRBV27, the J gene TRBJ2-7; TRBD2 might be the D (6 bases). Looked up from germline, CDR1 is MNHEY and CDR2 is SMNVEV (reference sequence). The ends were cut back, 3 bases at V and 3 bases at J, with 15 bases in the middle. The CDR3 runs to 15 residues. DNA of the CDR3: TGTGCCAGCAGTTTCACCGGGACTTTATACTACGAGCAGTACTTC. It encodes CASSFTGTLYYEQYF.

This rearrangement joins TRBV25-1 to TRBJ2-1; D not certain. Trimming removed 3 bases from V and 0 bases from J, with 9 bases in between. CDR3 size: 15 residues. Germline V gene lookup returns CDR1 MGHDK and CDR2 SYGVNS. CDR3 DNA sequence: TGTGCCAGCAGTGACCTGCCCAGCTCCTACAATGAGCAGTTCTTC. As protein: CASSDLPSSYNEQFF.

In its sample, this clonotype was seen a few times. The chain links TRBV12-3 or TRBV12-4 to TRBJ2-6, with D perhaps TRBD2 (6 bases). The V end was cut by 8 bases, the J end by 1 base, with 12 bases between. This CDR3 comprises 15 residues. Written as DNA, the CDR3 is TGTGCCAGCGCAGATAGCGGTTCTGGGGCCAACGTCCTGACTTTC. It yields the protein CASADSGSGANVLTF.

The genes are TRBV7-2 and TRBJ1-6; D is undetermined. CDR1 is SGHTA, CDR2 FQGNSA, per germline. The V end lost 4 bases, the J end lost 8 bases, and 9 bases lay between the germline ends. This CDR3 spans 13 amino acids. CDR3 loop: CASSSSPYSPLHF. The CDR3 DNA is TGTGCCAGCAGCTCCTCTCCTTATTCACCCCTCCACTTT.

This clonotype was observed many times. This sequence joins TRBV9 and TRBJ2-3; 7 nucleotides agree with TRBD1. The CDR3 sequence is 18 residues long. Losses at the gene ends were 3 bases for V and 2 bases for J; bases not matched to a gene: 15. The germline CDR1 and CDR2 sequences are SGDLS and YYNGEE. The CDR3 loop is CASSATGTVSLVTDTQYF. The CDR3 nucleotides read TGTGCCAGCAGCGCCACCGGGACAGTATCTCTGGTCACAGATACGCAGTATTTT. Using reference TRBV9 and TRBJ2-3 for the parts outside the CDR3, the full variable domain is DSGVTQTPKHLITATGQRVTLRCSPRSGDLSVYWYQQSLDQGLQFLIQYYNGEERAKGNILERFSAQQFPDLHSELNLSSLELGDSALYFCASSATGTVSLVTDTQYFGPGTRLTVL.

This clonotype has only a few counts. V is TRBV7-8 and J is TRBJ1-2; D unclear. Germline-derived CDR1 and CDR2 are SGHVS and FQNEAQ. Trimming cost V 5 bases and J 4 bases, with 14 bases left between them. The CDR3 totals 14 residues. CDR3 amino acids: CASSPSNGFYGYTF. CDR3 coding DNA: TGTGCCAGCAGCCCCTCTAACGGGTTCTATGGCTACACCTTC.

This clonotype occurred a few times. The rearrangement uses TRBV7-9 and TRBJ2-5; D could derive from TRBD1 or TRBD2 (6 bases each). The CDR3 has 14 amino acids. CDR1 and CDR2 from the germline V gene are SEHNR and FQNEAQ (reference sequence). The ends were cut back, 5 bases at V and 5 bases at J, with 15 bases in the middle. The chain's CDR3 is CASSQWGAAETQYF. CDR3 nucleotide sequence: TGTGCCAGCAGCCAGTGGGGGGCCGCGGAGACCCAGTACTTC.

This clonotype appeared a few times. The genes are TRBV24-1 and TRBJ2-3, with 11 bases identical to TRBD2. V shed 9 bases and J 3 bases; nucleotides not matched to a gene: 7. The germline CDR1 and CDR2 sequences are KGHDR and SFDVKD. There are 15 residues in the CDR3. The chain's CDR3 is CATGGTSGFTDTQYF. CDR3 nucleotides: TGTGCCACCGGGGGGACTAGCGGCTTTACAGATACGCAGTATTTT.

This clonotype has a count of ten or more. The V gene is TRBV18, the J gene TRBJ2-3; 9 bases agree with TRBD2. Looked up from germline, CDR1 is KGHSH and CDR2 is LQKENI. The junction had 3 bases not matched to a gene; V was cut back by 3 bases and J by 2 bases. The CDR3 spans 15 residues. CDR3 nucleotides: TGTGCCAGCTCACCGAGCGGGGGGCACACAGATACGCAGTATTTT. The encoded protein is CASSPSGGHTDTQYF.

This clonotype was seen only a few times. This chain joins TRBV7-2 and TRBJ2-5; D is perhaps TRBD1 (6 bases). Trimming removed 2 bases from V and 5 bases from J, with 12 bases in between. The CDR3 runs 14 residues. CDR1 and CDR2 from the germline V gene are SGHTA and FQGNSA. In nucleotides, the CDR3 is TGTGCCAGCAGCTTATTGTGGGGGCAGGAGACCCAGTACTTC. Its protein is CASSLLWGQETQYF.

This CDR3 reads CASSLHTMEYGEQFF. The DNA for the CDR3 is TGTGCCAGCAGCCTCCACACGATGGAGTACGGTGAGCAGTTCTTC. The gene calls are TRBV5-4 and TRBJ2-1; the D is unclear. V shed 4 bases and J shed 9 bases, with 20 bases lying between them. This CDR3 contains 15 residues. Germline values: CDR1 SGHNT, CDR2 YYREEE (reference sequence).

This clonotype was counted once. A much larger clonotype is one base distant, so this may be a read error. The genes are TRBV10-1 and TRBJ2-2; D is unresolved. CDR3 size: 13 residues. Germline lookup yields CDR1 WNHNN and CDR2 SYGVQD (reference sequence). CDR3 nucleotides: TGCTCCAGTGAGATGCCCGGGACCGGGGAGCTGTTTTTT. It codes for CSSEMPGTGELFF.

This clonotype turned up a few times. The genes are TRBV6-6 and TRBJ1-1; D is unclear. Looked up from germline, CDR1 is MNHNY and CDR2 is SVGAGI (reference sequence). Deletions cut 6 bases from V and 4 bases from J, with 12 bases between. The CDR3 spans 13 residues. For the CDR3, the DNA is TGTGCCAGCAGGGAGGTGAGACCCACTGAAGCTTTCTTT. Its translation is CASREVRPTEAFF.

This clonotype occurred many times. V and J are TRBV6-2 or TRBV6-3 and TRBJ2-1; TRBD2 matches at 10 bases. The germline V gene encodes CDR1 MNHEY and CDR2 SVGEGT. The CDR3 has 14 amino acids. The V gene end was trimmed by 6 bases and the J gene end by 3 bases; junction bases not matched to a gene: 2. In DNA form, the CDR3 reads TGTGCCAGCAGCGGGACTAGCGACTACAATGAGCAGTTCTTC. This encodes CASSGTSDYNEQFF.

The V gene is TRBV7-2, the J gene TRBJ2-1; 11 nucleotides agree with TRBD2. This CDR3 is 17 amino acids long. Germline CDR1 SGHTA, CDR2 FQGNSA. V lost 0 bases and J lost 2; bases outside the gene matches: 3. The CDR3 sequence is CASSLALAGGTYNEQFF. DNA for the CDR3: TGTGCCAGCAGCTTAGCCCTAGCGGGGGGTACCTACAATGAGCAGTTCTTC.

The chain combines TRBV6-2 or TRBV6-3 with TRBJ1-5, with D possibly matching TRBD1 (6 bases). The CDR3 runs to 16 residues. Looked up from germline, CDR1 is MNHEY and CDR2 is SVGEGT. Between the trimmed V and J ends, which lost 6 bases and 1 base, there was a span of 16 bases. The DNA for the CDR3 is TGTGCCAGCAGCCCCGACAGGACTGCGAGCAATCAGCCCCAGCATTTT. It codes for CASSPDRTASNQPQHF.

The chain links TRBV10-2 to TRBJ2-5, with D possibly called TRBD1 or TRBD2 (6 bases each). The CDR3 spans 13 residues. Trimming shortened V by 8 bases and J by 4 bases, and 14 bases separated the two germline ends. Per the germline V gene, CDR1 is WSHSY and CDR2 is SAAADI. The CDR3 here is CASFGGLGETQYF. Here the CDR3 DNA reads TGCGCCAGCTTTGGGGGGCTGGGAGAGACCCAGTACTTC.

In this sample, this clonotype turned up a few times. CDR3 region: CSVGSGVDTQYF. The CDR3 DNA reads TGCAGCGTTGGGAGCGGGGTAGATACGCAGTATTTT. The rearrangement links TRBV29-1 to TRBJ2-3; 7 bases fit TRBD2. The CDR3 totals 12 residues. J was trimmed by 5 bases and V by 4 bases; bases with no gene match: 3. Germline V gene lookup returns CDR1 SQVTM and CDR2 ANQGSEA.

The chain has TRBV12-3 or TRBV12-4 and TRBJ2-5; 7 nucleotides agree with TRBD1. The junction had 3 bases not matched to a gene; V was cut back by 1 base and J by 1 base. The CDR3 covers 15 residues. CDR3 region: CASSLGTGTQETQYF. As DNA, the CDR3 is TGTGCCAGCAGTTTAGGGACAGGAACCCAAGAGACCCAGTACTTC.

Only a few counts were recorded for this clonotype. This chain uses TRBV4-2 with TRBJ1-1; D not certain. Trimming took off 1 base at V and 4 bases at J, with 7 bases between the two ends. The CDR3 runs to 13 residues. Looked up from germline, CDR1 is LGHNA and CDR2 is YNFKEQ. The CDR3: CASSQVEATEAFF. The CDR3 nucleotides are TGTGCCAGCAGCCAAGTTGAGGCCACTGAAGCTTTCTTT.